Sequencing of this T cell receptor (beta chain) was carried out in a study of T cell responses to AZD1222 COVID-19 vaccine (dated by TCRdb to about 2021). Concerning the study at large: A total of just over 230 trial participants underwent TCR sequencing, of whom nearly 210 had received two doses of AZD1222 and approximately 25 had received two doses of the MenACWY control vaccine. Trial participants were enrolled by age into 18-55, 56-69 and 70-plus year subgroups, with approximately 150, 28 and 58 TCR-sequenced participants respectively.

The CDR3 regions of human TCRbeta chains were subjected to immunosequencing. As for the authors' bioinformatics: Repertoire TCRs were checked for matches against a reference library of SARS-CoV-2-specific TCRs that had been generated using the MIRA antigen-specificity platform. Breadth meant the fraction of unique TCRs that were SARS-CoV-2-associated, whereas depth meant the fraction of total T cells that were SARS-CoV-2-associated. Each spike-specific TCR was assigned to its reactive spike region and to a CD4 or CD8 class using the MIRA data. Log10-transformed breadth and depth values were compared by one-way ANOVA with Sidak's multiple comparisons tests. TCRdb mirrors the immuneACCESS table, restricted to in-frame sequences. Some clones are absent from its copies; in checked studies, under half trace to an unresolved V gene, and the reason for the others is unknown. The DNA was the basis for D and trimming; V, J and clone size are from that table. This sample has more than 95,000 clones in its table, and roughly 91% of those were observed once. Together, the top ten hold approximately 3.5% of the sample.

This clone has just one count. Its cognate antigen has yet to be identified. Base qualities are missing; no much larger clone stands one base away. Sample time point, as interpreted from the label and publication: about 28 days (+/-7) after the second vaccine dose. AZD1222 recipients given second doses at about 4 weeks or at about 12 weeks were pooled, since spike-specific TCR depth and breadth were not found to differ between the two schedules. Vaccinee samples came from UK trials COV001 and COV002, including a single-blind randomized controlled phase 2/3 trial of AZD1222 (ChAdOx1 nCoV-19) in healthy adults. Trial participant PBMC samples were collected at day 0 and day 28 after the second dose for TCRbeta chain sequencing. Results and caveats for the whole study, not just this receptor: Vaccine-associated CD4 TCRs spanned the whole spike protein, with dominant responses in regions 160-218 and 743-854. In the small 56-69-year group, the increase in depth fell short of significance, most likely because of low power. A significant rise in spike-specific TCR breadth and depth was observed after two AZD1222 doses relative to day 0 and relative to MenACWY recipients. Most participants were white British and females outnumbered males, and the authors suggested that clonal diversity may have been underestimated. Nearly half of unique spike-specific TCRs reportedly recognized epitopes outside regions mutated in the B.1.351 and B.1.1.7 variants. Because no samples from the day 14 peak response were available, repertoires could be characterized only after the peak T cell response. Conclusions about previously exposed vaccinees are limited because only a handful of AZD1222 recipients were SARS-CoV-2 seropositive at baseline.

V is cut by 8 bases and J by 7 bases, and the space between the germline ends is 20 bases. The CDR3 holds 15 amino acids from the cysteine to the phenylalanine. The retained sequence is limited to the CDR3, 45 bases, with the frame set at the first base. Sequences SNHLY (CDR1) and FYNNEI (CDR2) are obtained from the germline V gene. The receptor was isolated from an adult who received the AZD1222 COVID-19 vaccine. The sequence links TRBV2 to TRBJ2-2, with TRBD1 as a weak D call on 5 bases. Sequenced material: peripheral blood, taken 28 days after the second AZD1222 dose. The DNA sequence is TGTGCCAGCCTGCCCGGGCCCCAGGGCCGCGGGGAGCTGTTTTTT. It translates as CASLPGPQGRGELFF.